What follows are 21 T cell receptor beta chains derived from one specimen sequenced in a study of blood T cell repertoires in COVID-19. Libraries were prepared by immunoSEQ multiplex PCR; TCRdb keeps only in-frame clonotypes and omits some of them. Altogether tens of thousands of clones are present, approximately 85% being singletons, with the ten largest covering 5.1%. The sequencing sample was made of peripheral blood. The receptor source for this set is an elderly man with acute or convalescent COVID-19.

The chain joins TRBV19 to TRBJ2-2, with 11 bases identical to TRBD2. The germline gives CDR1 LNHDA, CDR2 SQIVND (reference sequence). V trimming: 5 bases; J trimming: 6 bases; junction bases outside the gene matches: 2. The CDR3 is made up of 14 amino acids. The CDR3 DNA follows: TGTGCCAGTAGTTCACTAGCGGGAGCCGGGGAGCTGTTTTTT. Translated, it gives CASSSLAGAGELFF.

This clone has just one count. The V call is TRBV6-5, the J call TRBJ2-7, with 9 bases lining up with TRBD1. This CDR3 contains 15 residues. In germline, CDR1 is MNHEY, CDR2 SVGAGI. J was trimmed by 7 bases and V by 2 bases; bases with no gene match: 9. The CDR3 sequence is CASSYRGQGIKEQYF. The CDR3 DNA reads TGTGCCAGCAGTTACAGGGGACAGGGAATAAAAGAGCAGTACTTC.

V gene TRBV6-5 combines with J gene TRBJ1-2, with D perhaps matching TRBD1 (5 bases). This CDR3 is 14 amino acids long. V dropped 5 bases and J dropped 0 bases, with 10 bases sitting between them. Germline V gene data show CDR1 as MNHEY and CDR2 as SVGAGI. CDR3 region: CASSLQDSNYGYTF. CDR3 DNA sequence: TGTGCCAGCAGTCTACAGGATTCTAACTATGGCTACACCTTC.

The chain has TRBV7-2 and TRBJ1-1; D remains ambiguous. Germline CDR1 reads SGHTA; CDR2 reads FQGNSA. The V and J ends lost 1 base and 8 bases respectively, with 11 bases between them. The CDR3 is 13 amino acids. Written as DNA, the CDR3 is TGTGCCAGCAGCTTAGGGGTGGGCGAGGAAGCTTTCTTT. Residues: CASSLGVGEEAFF.

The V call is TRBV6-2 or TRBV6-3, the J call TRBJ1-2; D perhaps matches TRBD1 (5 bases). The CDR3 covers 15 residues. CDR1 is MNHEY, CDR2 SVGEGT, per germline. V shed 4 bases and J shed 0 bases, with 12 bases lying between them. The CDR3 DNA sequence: TGTGCCAGCAGTTCCCTGACAGCTTCTAACTATGGCTACACCTTC. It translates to CASSSLTASNYGYTF.

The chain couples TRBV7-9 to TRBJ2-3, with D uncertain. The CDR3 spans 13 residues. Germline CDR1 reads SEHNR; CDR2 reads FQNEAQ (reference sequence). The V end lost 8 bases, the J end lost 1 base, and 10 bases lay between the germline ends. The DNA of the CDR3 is TGTGCCAGCCTGCGCCAGGGCACAGATACGCAGTATTTT. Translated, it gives CASLRQGTDTQYF. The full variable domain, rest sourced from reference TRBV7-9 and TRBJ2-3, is DTGVSQNPRHKITKRGQNVTFRCDPISEHNRLYWYRQTLGQGPEFLTYFQNEAQLEKSRLLSDRFSAERPKGSFSTLEIQRTEQGDSAMYLCASLRQGTDTQYFGPGTRLTVL.

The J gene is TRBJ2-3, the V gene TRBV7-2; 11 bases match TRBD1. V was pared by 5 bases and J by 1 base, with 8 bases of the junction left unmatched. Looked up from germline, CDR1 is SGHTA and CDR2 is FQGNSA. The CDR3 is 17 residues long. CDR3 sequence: CASSPMWTGGRTDTQYF. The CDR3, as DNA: TGTGCCAGCAGCCCTATGTGGACAGGGGGCCGCACAGATACGCAGTATTTT.

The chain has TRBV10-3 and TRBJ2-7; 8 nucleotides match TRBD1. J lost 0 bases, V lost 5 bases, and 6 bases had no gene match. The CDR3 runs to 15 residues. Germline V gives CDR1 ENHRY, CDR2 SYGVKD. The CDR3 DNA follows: TGTGCCATCAGTTCTACGGGACAGGTCTCCTACGAGCAGTACTTC. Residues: CAISSTGQVSYEQYF.

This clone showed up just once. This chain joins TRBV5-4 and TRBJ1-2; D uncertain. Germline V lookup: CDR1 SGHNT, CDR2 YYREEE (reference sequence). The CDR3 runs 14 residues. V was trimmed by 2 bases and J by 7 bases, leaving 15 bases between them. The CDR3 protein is CASSFGEIMGGYTF. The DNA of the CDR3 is TGTGCCAGCAGCTTCGGAGAAATAATGGGTGGCTACACCTTC.

The CDR3 loop reads CASSLTTTNTEAFF. In DNA form, the CDR3 reads TGTGCCAGCAGCTTAACGACAACAAACACTGAAGCTTTCTTT. This chain connects TRBV7-3 to TRBJ1-1; D is unresolved. This CDR3 contains 14 residues. V lost 0 bases and J 2 bases, leaving 7 bases between the germline ends. Germline lookup yields CDR1 SGHTA and CDR2 FQGTGA.

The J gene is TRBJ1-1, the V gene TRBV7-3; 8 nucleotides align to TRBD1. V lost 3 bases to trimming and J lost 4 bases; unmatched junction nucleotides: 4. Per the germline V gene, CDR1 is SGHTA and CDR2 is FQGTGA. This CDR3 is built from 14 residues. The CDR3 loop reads CASSFRGQGTEAFF. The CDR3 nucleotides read TGTGCCAGCAGCTTCAGGGGGCAGGGCACTGAAGCTTTCTTT.

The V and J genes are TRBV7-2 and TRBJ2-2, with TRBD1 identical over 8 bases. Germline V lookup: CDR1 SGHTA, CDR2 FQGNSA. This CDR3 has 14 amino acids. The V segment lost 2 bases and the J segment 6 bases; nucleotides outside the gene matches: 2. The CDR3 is CASSLQGAAGELFF. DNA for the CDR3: TGTGCCAGCAGCTTACAGGGGGCCGCCGGGGAGCTGTTTTTT.

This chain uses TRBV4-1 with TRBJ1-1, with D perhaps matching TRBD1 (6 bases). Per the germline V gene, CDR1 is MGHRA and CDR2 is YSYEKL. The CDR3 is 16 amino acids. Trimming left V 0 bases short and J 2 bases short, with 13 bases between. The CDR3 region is CASSQERGTLNTEAFF. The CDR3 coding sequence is TGCGCCAGCAGCCAAGAGAGAGGGACACTAAACACTGAAGCTTTCTTT.

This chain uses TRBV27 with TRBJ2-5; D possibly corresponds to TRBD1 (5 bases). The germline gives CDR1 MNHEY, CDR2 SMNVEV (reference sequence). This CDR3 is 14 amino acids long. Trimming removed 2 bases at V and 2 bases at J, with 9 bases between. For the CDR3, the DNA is TGTGCCAGCAGTTTAACGGCAGGGCAAGAGACCCAGTACTTC. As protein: CASSLTAGQETQYF.

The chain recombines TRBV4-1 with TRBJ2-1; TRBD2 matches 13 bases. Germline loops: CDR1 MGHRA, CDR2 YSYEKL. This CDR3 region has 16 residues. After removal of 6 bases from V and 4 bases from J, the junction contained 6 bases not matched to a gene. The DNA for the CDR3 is TGCGCCAGCAGACTAGCGGGAGGGCCAGTATACAATGAGCAGTTCTTC. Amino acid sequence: CASRLAGGPVYNEQFF.

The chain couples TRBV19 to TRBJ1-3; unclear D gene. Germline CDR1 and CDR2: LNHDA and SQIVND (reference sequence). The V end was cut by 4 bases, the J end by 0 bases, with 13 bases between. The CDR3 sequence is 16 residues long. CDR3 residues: CASSTGGGGSGNTIYF. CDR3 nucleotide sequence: TGTGCCAGTAGTACGGGAGGCGGCGGCTCTGGAAACACCATATATTTT.

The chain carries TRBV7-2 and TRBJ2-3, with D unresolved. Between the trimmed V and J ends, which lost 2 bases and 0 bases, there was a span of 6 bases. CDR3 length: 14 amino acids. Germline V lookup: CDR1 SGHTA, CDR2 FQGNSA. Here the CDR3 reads CASSLRGSTDTQYF. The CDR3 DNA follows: TGTGCCAGCAGCTTACGCGGAAGCACAGATACGCAGTATTTT.

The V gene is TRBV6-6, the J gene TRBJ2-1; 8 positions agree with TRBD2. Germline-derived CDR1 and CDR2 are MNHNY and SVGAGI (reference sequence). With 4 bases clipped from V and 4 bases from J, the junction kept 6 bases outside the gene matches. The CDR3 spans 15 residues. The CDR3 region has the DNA TGTGCCAGCAGTTTACTAGCGGCCAATTACAATGAGCAGTTCTTC. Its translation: CASSLLAANYNEQFF.

The CDR3 spells CASSFGQGAFNTEAFF. DNA for the CDR3: TGCGCCAGCAGCTTCGGACAGGGGGCCTTCAACACTGAAGCTTTCTTT. J is TRBJ1-1 and V is TRBV5-1, with 11 nucleotides matching TRBD1. There are 16 residues in the CDR3. Germline CDR1 is SGHRS and CDR2 is YFSETQ. V shed 2 bases and J 2 bases; nucleotides not matched to a gene: 5.

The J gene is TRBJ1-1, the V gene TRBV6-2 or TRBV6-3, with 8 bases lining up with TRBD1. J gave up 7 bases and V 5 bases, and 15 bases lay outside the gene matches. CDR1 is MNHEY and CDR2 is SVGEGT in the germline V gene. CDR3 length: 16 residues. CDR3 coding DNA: TGTGCCAGCAGTACCCTTCCCCTCGGACAGGGCGTTGAAGCTTTCTTT. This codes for CASSTLPLGQGVEAFF.

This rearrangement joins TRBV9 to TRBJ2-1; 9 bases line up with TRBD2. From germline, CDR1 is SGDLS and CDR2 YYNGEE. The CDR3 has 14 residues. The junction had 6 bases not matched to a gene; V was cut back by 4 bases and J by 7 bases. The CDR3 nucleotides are TGTGCCAGCAGCCCGAGCGGGGGGTTAAATGAGCAGTTCTTC. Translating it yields CASSPSGGLNEQFF.